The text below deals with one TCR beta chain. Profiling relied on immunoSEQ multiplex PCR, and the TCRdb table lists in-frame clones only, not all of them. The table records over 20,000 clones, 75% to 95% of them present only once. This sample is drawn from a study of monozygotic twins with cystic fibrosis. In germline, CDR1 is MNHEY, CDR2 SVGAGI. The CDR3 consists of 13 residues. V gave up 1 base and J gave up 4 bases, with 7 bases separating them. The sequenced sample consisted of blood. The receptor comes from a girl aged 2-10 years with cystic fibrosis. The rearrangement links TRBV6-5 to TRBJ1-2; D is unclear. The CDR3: CASSYFSGYGYTF. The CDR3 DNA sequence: TGTGCCAGCAGTTACTTCTCGGGCTATGGCTACACCTTC.